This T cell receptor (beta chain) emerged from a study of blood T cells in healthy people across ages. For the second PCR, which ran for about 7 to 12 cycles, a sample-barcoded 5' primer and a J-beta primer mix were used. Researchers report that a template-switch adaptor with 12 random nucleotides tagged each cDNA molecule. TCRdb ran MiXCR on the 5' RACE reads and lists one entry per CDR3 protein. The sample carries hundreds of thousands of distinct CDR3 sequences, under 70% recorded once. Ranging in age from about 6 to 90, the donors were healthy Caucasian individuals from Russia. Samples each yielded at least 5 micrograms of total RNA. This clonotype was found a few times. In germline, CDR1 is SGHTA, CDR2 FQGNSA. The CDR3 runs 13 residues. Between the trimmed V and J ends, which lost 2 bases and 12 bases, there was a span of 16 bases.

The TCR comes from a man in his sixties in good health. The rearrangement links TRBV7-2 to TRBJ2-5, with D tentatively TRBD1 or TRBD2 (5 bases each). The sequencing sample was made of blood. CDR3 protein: CASSLSGTTTEYF. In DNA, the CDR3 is TGTGCCAGCAGCTTATCGGGGACCACCACGGAGTACTTC.